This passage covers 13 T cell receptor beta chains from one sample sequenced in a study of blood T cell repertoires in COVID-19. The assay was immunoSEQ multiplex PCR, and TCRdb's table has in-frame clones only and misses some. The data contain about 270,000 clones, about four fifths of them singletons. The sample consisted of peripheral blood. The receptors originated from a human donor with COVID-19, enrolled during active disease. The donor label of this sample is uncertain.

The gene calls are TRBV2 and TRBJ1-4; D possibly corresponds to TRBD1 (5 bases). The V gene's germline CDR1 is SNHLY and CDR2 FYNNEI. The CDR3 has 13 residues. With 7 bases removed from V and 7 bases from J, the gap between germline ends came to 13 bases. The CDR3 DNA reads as TGTGCCAGCAATAGCAGGGTGGCTGAAAAACTGTTTTTT. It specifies CASNSRVAEKLFF.

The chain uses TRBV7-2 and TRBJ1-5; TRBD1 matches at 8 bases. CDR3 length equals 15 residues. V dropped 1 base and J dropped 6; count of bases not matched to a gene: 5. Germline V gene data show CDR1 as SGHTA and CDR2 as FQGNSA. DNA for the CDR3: TGTGCCAGCAGCTTAGACAGGGGGGATTTTCAGCCCCAGCATTTT. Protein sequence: CASSLDRGDFQPQHF.

The CDR3 DNA is TGTGCCAGCAGCCCAAGGGCCCGGGGAGGGCCCACAGATACGCAGTATTTT. Encoded protein: CASSPRARGGPTDTQYF. V and J are TRBV7-2 and TRBJ2-3, with 7 bases lining up with TRBD2. This CDR3 spans 17 amino acids. Trimming at V came to 5 bases and at J to 2 bases, leaving 13 bases not matched to a gene. The germline V gene encodes CDR1 SGHTA and CDR2 FQGNSA.

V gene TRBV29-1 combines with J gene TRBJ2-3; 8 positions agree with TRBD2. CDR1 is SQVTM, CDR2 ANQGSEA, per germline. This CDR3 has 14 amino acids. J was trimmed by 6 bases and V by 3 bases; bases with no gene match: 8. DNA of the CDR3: TGCAGCGTTGAGGTTGCGGGAGGAGGCGATACGCAGTATTTT. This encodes CSVEVAGGGDTQYF.

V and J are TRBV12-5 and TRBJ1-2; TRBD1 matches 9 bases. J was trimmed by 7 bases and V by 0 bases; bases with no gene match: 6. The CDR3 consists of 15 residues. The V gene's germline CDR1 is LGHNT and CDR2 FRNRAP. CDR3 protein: CASGLVPQGASGYTF. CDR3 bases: TGTGCTAGTGGTTTGGTACCACAGGGGGCCAGTGGCTACACCTTC.

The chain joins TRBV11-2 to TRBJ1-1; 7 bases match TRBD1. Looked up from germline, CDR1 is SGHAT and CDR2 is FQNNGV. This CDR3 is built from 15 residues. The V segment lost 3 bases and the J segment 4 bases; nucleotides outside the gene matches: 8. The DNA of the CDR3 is TGTGCCAGCAGCTTTAGAGGCAGGGGGGCCACTGAAGCTTTCTTT. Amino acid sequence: CASSFRGRGATEAFF.

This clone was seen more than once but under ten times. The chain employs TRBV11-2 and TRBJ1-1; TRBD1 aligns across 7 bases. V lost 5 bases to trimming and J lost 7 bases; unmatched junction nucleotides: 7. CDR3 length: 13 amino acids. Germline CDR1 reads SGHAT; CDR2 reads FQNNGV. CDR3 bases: TGTGCCAGCAGCGCCCAGACAGGGATTGAAGCTTTCTTT. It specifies CASSAQTGIEAFF.

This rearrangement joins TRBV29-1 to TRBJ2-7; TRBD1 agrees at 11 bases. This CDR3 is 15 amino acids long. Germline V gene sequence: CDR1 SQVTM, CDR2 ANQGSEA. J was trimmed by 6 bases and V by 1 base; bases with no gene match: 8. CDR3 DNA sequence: TGCAGCGTTGAAGTTGGACAGGGGGCTATAGGCGAGCAGTACTTC. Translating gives CSVEVGQGAIGEQYF.

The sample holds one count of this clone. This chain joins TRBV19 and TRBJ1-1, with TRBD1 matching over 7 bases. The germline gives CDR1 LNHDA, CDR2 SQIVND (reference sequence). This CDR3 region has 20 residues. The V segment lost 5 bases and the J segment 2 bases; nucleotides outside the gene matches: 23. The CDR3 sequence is CASSYRGGGATLVRNTEAFF. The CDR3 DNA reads TGTGCCAGTAGTTATCGAGGAGGGGGCGCAACCTTAGTTAGAAACACTGAAGCTTTCTTT.

DNA of the CDR3: TGTGCCAGCAGCCTGATACAGGGGGCCGGGACAGATACGCAGTATTTT. As protein: CASSLIQGAGTDTQYF. V is TRBV28 and J is TRBJ2-3, with 9 nucleotides matching TRBD1. Germline CDR1 is MDHEN and CDR2 is SYDVKM. J lost 3 bases, V lost 6 bases, and 10 bases had no gene match. This CDR3 has 16 residues.

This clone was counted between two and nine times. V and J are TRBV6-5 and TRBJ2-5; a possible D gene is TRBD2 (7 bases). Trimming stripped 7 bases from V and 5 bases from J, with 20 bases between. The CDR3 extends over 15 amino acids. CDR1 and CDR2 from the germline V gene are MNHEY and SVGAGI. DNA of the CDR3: TGTGCCAGCACCGACTTACAGGGAGGGACGGAGACCCAGTACTTC. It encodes CASTDLQGGTETQYF.

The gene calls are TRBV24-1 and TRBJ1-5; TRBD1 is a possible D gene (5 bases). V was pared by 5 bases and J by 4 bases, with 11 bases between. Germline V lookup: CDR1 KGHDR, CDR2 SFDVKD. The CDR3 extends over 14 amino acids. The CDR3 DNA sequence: TGTGCCACCAGTGGGGGCGGCCAGAATCAGCCCCAGCATTTT. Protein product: CATSGGGQNQPQHF.

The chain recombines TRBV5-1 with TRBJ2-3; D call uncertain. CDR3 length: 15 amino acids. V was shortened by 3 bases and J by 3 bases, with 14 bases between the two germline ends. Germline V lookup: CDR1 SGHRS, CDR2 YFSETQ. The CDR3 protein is CASSSSPTGTDTQYF. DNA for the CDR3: TGCGCCAGCAGCTCATCTCCCACCGGTACAGATACGCAGTATTTT.